These 7 T cell receptor beta chains were sequenced from one sample in a study of radiotherapy plus CTLA-4 blockade in lung cancer. Sequenced by immunoSEQ multiplex PCR; TCRdb stores in-frame clones only, minus some. The sample carries about 60,000 clones, approximately 70% recorded once. The sequencing used peripheral blood, collected from a patient treated with radiotherapy plus ipilimumab. All receptors come from a human donor with non-small cell lung cancer whose response to radiotherapy plus ipilimumab could not be evaluated.

The chain recombines TRBV5-1 with TRBJ2-5, with 8 positions matching TRBD2. J was trimmed by 0 bases and V by 0 bases; bases with no gene match: 1. This CDR3 has 15 amino acids. CDR1 and CDR2 from the germline V gene are SGHRS and YFSETQ. Written as DNA, the CDR3 is TGCGCCAGCAGCTTGGGACTAGCGAACCAAGAGACCCAGTACTTC. Protein: CASSLGLANQETQYF.

The J gene is TRBJ2-7, the V gene TRBV6-5; TRBD1 matches at 12 bases. This CDR3 spans 14 amino acids. Germline V gene sequence: CDR1 MNHEY, CDR2 SVGAGI. V dropped 6 bases and J dropped 4; count of bases not matched to a gene: 4. DNA of the CDR3: TGTGCCAGCAGGGGACAGGGGGCCTGGTACGAGCAGTACTTC. Translated, it gives CASRGQGAWYEQYF.

This clone was picked up a small number of times. The chain is built from TRBV7-9 and TRBJ1-1, with TRBD1 matching 7 bases. This CDR3 has 15 amino acids. V was clipped by 5 bases and J by 6 bases; unmatched bases: 12. Germline V CDR1 and CDR2: SEHNR, FQNEAQ (reference sequence). CDR3 loop: CASSRDRVPVAEAFF. The CDR3 nucleotides read TGTGCCAGCAGCCGGGACAGAGTCCCCGTCGCTGAAGCTTTCTTT.

This clone is judged medium-sized (0.01 to 0.1%). J is TRBJ2-7 and V is TRBV14; possible D gene TRBD1, 6 bases. Trimming took 1 base from V and 4 from J, leaving 11 bases between them. This CDR3 has 14 amino acids. In germline, CDR1 is SGHDN, CDR2 FVKESK. The CDR3 DNA reads as TGTGCCAGCAGCCAAGGAGGTAGGGGGTACGAGCAGTACTTC. Protein: CASSQGGRGYEQYF.

This clone occurred once. The chain is built from TRBV19 and TRBJ2-7, with D possibly TRBD1 on 5 matching bases. The V end was cut by 10 bases, the J end by 2 bases, with 15 bases between. CDR1 is LNHDA, CDR2 SQIVND, per germline (reference sequence). There are 13 residues in the CDR3. The CDR3 here is CATWGTSPYEQYF. CDR3 DNA: TGTGCCACTTGGGGCACCTCCCCCTACGAGCAGTACTTC.

The V call is TRBV27, the J call TRBJ2-7, with D perhaps TRBD1 (6 bases). V dropped 4 bases and J dropped 7 bases, with 14 bases sitting between them. Per germline, CDR1 MNHEY and CDR2 SMNVEV (reference sequence). The CDR3 runs to 13 residues. The CDR3 DNA reads TGTGCCAGCAGTTCCACAGGGCCGGGTGAGCAGTACTTC. This gives the protein CASSSTGPGEQYF.

This clone appeared a single time. The rearrangement uses TRBV5-6 and TRBJ1-2; 7 nucleotides line up with TRBD1. Germline values: CDR1 SGHDT, CDR2 YYEEEE. The length of the CDR3 is 15 residues. Trimming cost V 4 bases and J 6 bases; bases outside gene matches: 12. The CDR3 DNA reads TGTGCCAGCAGCCGAAGGACAGGACTTGGCGATGGCTACACCTTC. Translated, it gives CASSRRTGLGDGYTF.